The 29 T cell receptor beta chains below come from one sample, sequenced in a study of cytomegalovirus exposure and HLA in healthy donors. Vbeta (60) and Jbeta (13) primers were used in the PCR. Repertoires were generated with immunoSEQ multiplex PCR, while TCRdb's copy carries only in-frame clones and drops some. The sample yields 150,000 to 200,000 clones, roughly 85% seen once. Sequenced material: PBMCs. The receptors were gathered from a man between 18 and 29 years old in good health and CMV-seropositive.

This chain joins TRBV29-1 and TRBJ2-3; D ambiguous. The CDR3 is made up of 11 amino acids. Per the germline V gene, CDR1 is SQVTM and CDR2 is ANQGSEA. The V and J ends lost 1 base and 5 bases respectively, with 4 bases between them. In nucleotides, the CDR3 is TGCAGCGTTGAAGTCCTAGATACGCAGTATTTT. It translates to CSVEVLDTQYF.

V and J are TRBV6-5 and TRBJ1-2, with no clear D. CDR1 and CDR2 (germline): MNHEY, SVGAGI. V dropped 2 bases and J dropped 3 bases, with 7 bases sitting between them. CDR3 length: 13 residues. The CDR3 region is CASSYVRDYGYTF. The CDR3 DNA reads as TGTGCCAGCAGTTACGTACGGGACTATGGCTACACCTTC.

This chain links TRBV5-8 with TRBJ1-5, with D tentatively TRBD1 (5 bases). Deletions cut 1 base from V and 11 bases from J, with 7 bases between. This CDR3 is built from 11 residues. Germline V gene lookup returns CDR1 SGHTS and CDR2 YDEGEE. CDR3 DNA: TGTGCCAGCAGCTTGAAGACAGCCCAGCATTTT. Its protein is CASSLKTAQHF. Looking up the rest from reference TRBV5-8 and TRBJ1-5 gives the full variable domain: EAGVTQSPTHLIKTRGQQATLRCSPISGHTSVYWYQQALGLGLQFLLWYDEGEERNRGNFPPRFSGRQFPNYSSELNVNALELEDSALYLCASSLKTAQHFGDGTRLSIL.

The chain couples TRBV30 to TRBJ2-5; D perhaps matches TRBD2 (5 bases). Germline V gene sequence: CDR1 GTSNPN, CDR2 SVGIG (reference sequence). The CDR3 is 15 amino acids. V was trimmed by 5 bases and J by 11 bases, leaving 27 bases between them. The CDR3 protein is CAWGRVKPGVREQYF. The CDR3, as DNA: TGTGCCTGGGGTAGGGTCAAACCGGGCGTGAGGGAGCAGTACTTC.

This rearrangement joins TRBV6-6 to TRBJ1-4; perhaps TRBD1 as D (5 bases). V lost 6 bases, J lost 6 bases, and 14 bases lay in between. In germline, CDR1 is MNHNY, CDR2 SVGAGI (reference sequence). There are 14 residues in the CDR3. This CDR3 is CASSDGGVDEKLFF. The CDR3 region has the DNA TGTGCCAGCAGCGATGGGGGGGTGGATGAAAAACTGTTTTTT.

The chain links TRBV7-2 to TRBJ2-2; 9 nucleotides align to TRBD2. The CDR3 covers 17 residues. Looked up from germline, CDR1 is SGHTA and CDR2 is FQGNSA. J was trimmed by 4 bases and V by 4 bases; bases with no gene match: 10. Here the CDR3 reads CASSSPVGSGSTGELFF. The DNA of the CDR3 is TGTGCCAGCAGCTCCCCCGTCGGTAGCGGGAGCACCGGGGAGCTGTTTTTT. The full variable domain, completed using reference TRBV7-2 and TRBJ2-2, is GAGVSQSPSNKVTEKGKDVELRCDPISGHTALYWYRQSLGQGLEFLIYFQGNSAPDKSGLPSDRFSAERTGGSVSTLTIQRTQQEDSAVYLCASSSPVGSGSTGELFFGEGSRLTVL.

The V and J genes are TRBV15 and TRBJ2-7, with 10 positions matching TRBD2. The CDR3 length is 14 residues. The germline CDR1 and CDR2 sequences are LNHNV and YYDKDF (reference sequence). The V gene end was trimmed by 5 bases and the J gene end by 1 base; junction bases not matched to a gene: 2. The CDR3 loop is CATSHSGRSYEQYF. Written as DNA, the CDR3 is TGTGCCACCAGCCATAGCGGGAGGTCCTACGAGCAGTACTTC.

This clone was counted a single time. The J gene is TRBJ2-7, the V gene TRBV6-6, with D possibly TRBD1 on 6 matching bases. Between the trimmed V and J ends, which lost 10 bases and 5 bases, there was a span of 21 bases. The CDR3 spans 14 residues. Per the germline V gene, CDR1 is MNHNY and CDR2 is SVGAGI (reference sequence). The CDR3, as DNA: TGTGCCACCTCCAAGAGTGGGGGCAGGAACGAGCAGTACTTC. As protein: CATSKSGGRNEQYF.

This chain connects TRBV27 to TRBJ1-2; the match to TRBD1 covers 8 bases. This CDR3 comprises 13 residues. The germline gives CDR1 MNHEY, CDR2 SMNVEV (reference sequence). Trimming at V came to 5 bases and at J to 5 bases, leaving 4 bases not matched to a gene. The DNA for the CDR3 is TGTGCCAGCAGTATCGGACAGGGTTATGGCTACACCTTC. Its translation is CASSIGQGYGYTF.

The chain has TRBV28 and TRBJ2-3; 9 nucleotides align to TRBD1. Germline V gives CDR1 MDHEN, CDR2 SYDVKM. Trimming at V came to 5 bases and at J to 6 bases, leaving 12 bases not matched to a gene. This CDR3 is built from 16 residues. The CDR3, as DNA: TGTGCCAGCAGTGGTACAGGGGGCGAGGTTTTGGATACGCAGTATTTT. Translation gives CASSGTGGEVLDTQYF. The full variable domain, rest sourced from reference TRBV28 and TRBJ2-3, is DVKVTQSSRYLVKRTGEKVFLECVQDMDHENMFWYRQDPGLGLRLIYFSYDVKMKEKGDIPEGYSVSREKKERFSLILESASTNQTSMYLCASSGTGGEVLDTQYFGPGTRLTVL.

The V call is TRBV28, the J call TRBJ1-1; D not certain. This CDR3 contains 12 residues. Trimming left V 7 bases short and J 0 bases short, with 6 bases between. The V gene's germline CDR1 is MDHEN and CDR2 SYDVKM. The CDR3 reads CASKQMNTEAFF. For the CDR3, the DNA is TGTGCCAGCAAACAGATGAACACTGAAGCTTTCTTT.

The CDR3 nucleotides read TGTGCCAGCAGTGAAGGACCTAGGGGCGGGAGACGGTATGAGCAGTTCTTC. It yields the protein CASSEGPRGGRRYEQFF. V gene TRBV6-1 combines with J gene TRBJ2-1, with 7 bases fitting TRBD2. This CDR3 comprises 17 residues. V dropped 1 base and J dropped 8; count of bases not matched to a gene: 14. Per germline, CDR1 MNHNS and CDR2 SASEGT.

This clone was observed a single time. This sequence joins TRBV7-8 and TRBJ1-5; D is ambiguous. Trimming shortened V by 0 bases and J by 1 base, and 10 bases separated the two germline ends. The CDR3 covers 16 residues. Germline loops: CDR1 SGHVS, CDR2 FQNEAQ. The DNA of the CDR3 is TGTGCCAGCAGCTTAGCCCGAACTCTAAGCAATCAGCCCCAGCATTTT. Translated: CASSLARTLSNQPQHF.

The chain joins TRBV5-5 to TRBJ2-5, with 7 bases matching TRBD2. CDR1 is SGHKS, CDR2 YYEKEE, per germline (reference sequence). This CDR3 comprises 14 residues. V was clipped by 4 bases and J by 4 bases; unmatched bases: 7. CDR3 protein: CASSKVGGSETQYF. In nucleotides, the CDR3 is TGTGCCAGCAGCAAGGTCGGGGGGTCAGAGACCCAGTACTTC.

V gene TRBV4-3 combines with J gene TRBJ1-1, with D possibly matching TRBD1 (6 bases). In germline, CDR1 is LGHNA, CDR2 YSLEER. The V and J ends lost 1 base and 7 bases respectively, with 10 bases between them. CDR3 size: 13 residues. CDR3 DNA sequence: TGCGCCAGCAGCCAAGGGGTACAGGGTGAAGCTTTCTTT. This codes for CASSQGVQGEAFF.

V is TRBV5-4 and J is TRBJ1-5; D is uncertain. Germline V gene sequence: CDR1 SGHNT, CDR2 YYREEE (reference sequence). The V and J ends lost 0 bases and 10 bases respectively, with 11 bases between them. The CDR3 is 13 residues long. This chain's CDR3 is CASSLGLGNPQHF. The CDR3, as DNA: TGTGCCAGCAGCTTGGGACTCGGGAACCCCCAGCATTTT.

J is TRBJ2-1 and V is TRBV9, with a tentative D call TRBD1 (5 bases). The CDR3 is 15 residues long. V lost 4 bases to trimming and J lost 5 bases, with 16 bases between them. Per germline, CDR1 SGDLS and CDR2 YYNGEE. The DNA of the CDR3 is TGTGCCAGCAGCCGTATCTGGGGCGCGAACAATGAGCAGTTCTTC. Its translation: CASSRIWGANNEQFF.

There are many counts of this clone. This chain joins TRBV25-1 and TRBJ2-1; TRBD2 aligns across 7 bases. CDR1 and CDR2 (germline): MGHDK, SYGVNS. V was pared by 11 bases and J by 8 bases, with 21 bases of the junction left unmatched. This CDR3 is built from 16 residues. The CDR3: CAAGYLSGMTVHEQFF. DNA for the CDR3: TGTGCCGCAGGATATTTGAGCGGGATGACCGTCCATGAGCAGTTCTTC.

This rearrangement joins TRBV29-1 to TRBJ1-1; 12 nucleotides align to TRBD1. From germline, CDR1 is SQVTM and CDR2 ANQGSEA. Losses at the gene ends were 7 bases for V and 3 bases for J; bases not matched to a gene: 9. CDR3 length: 15 amino acids. The CDR3 protein is CSAGTGGKVYTEAFF. CDR3 nucleotides: TGCAGCGCCGGGACAGGGGGCAAGGTGTACACTGAAGCTTTCTTT.

This sequence joins TRBV2 and TRBJ1-1; 7 nucleotides line up with TRBD1. The V gene's germline CDR1 is SNHLY and CDR2 FYNNEI. J was trimmed by 12 bases and V by 2 bases; bases with no gene match: 3. There are 11 residues in the CDR3. DNA of the CDR3: TGTGCCAGCAGTGAACGCAGGGGGACTTTCTTT. Protein product: CASSERRGTFF.

The chain is built from TRBV5-4 and TRBJ2-7, with D possibly being TRBD1 (6 bases). V was trimmed by 2 bases and J by 2 bases, leaving 11 bases between them. The V gene's germline CDR1 is SGHNT and CDR2 YYREEE (reference sequence). The length of the CDR3 is 14 residues. CDR3 nucleotide sequence: TGTGCCAGCAGCTTTGGGGGCGCGCCCTACGAGCAGTACTTC. Translating gives CASSFGGAPYEQYF.

V usage is TRBV6-6 and J usage is TRBJ1-4, with D possibly being TRBD1 (5 bases). V lost 5 bases, J lost 10 bases, and 11 bases lay in between. The germline gives CDR1 MNHNY, CDR2 SVGAGI (reference sequence). This CDR3 comprises 12 residues. The DNA of the CDR3 is TGTGCCAGCAGTGCGCCCGGGGGAAAACTGTTTTTT. Its protein is CASSAPGGKLFF.

CDR3 region: CASSDTSQGITYNEQFF. As DNA, the CDR3 is TGTGCCAGCAGTGATACTTCGCAGGGGATTACCTACAATGAGCAGTTCTTC. The chain carries TRBV25-1 and TRBJ2-1, with a weak D call TRBD1 (6 bases). Trimming removed 3 bases from V and 2 bases from J, with 17 bases in between. Germline CDR1 is MGHDK and CDR2 is SYGVNS. This CDR3 contains 17 residues.

As concerns this clone: The conserved final phenylalanine or tryptophan is absent from the CDR3, which likely points to a read error. The gene calls are TRBV29-1 and TRBJ1-6; the D gene is possibly TRBD1 (5 bases). The V gene's germline CDR1 is SQVTM and CDR2 ANQGSEA. With 5 bases removed from V and 0 bases from J, the gap between germline ends came to 11 bases. There are 15 residues in the CDR3. The CDR3 loop reads CSVCDSDSYNSPLHL. The CDR3 region has the DNA TGCAGCGTTTGTGACAGTGACTCCTATAATTCACCCCTCCACCTT.

The rearrangement joins TRBV19 to TRBJ2-7; 8 nucleotides line up with TRBD1. This CDR3 is built from 14 residues. Per the germline V gene, CDR1 is LNHDA and CDR2 is SQIVND (reference sequence). V was clipped by 4 bases and J by 2 bases; unmatched bases: 4. Written as DNA, the CDR3 is TGTGCCAGTAGTAACCGGGACAGGACCTACGAGCAGTACTTC. Its protein is CASSNRDRTYEQYF.

The chain is built from TRBV5-1 and TRBJ2-2; TRBD1 is a possible D gene (6 bases). Germline V gives CDR1 SGHRS, CDR2 YFSETQ. This CDR3 comprises 15 residues. The ends were cut back, 0 bases at V and 2 bases at J, with 8 bases in the middle. CDR3 protein: CASSLGGGNTGELFF. CDR3 coding DNA: TGCGCCAGCAGCTTGGGTGGGGGCAACACCGGGGAGCTGTTTTTT.

This clone has more than one count but fewer than ten. The chain has TRBV5-1 and TRBJ1-1, with D perhaps matching TRBD1 (5 bases). Per the germline V gene, CDR1 is SGHRS and CDR2 is YFSETQ. V lost 5 bases and J 4 bases, leaving 15 bases between the germline ends. This CDR3 comprises 14 residues. CDR3 nucleotides: TGCGCCAGCAGTGGGGGAGGCATGGGCACTGAAGCTTTCTTT. Amino acids: CASSGGGMGTEAFF. Full variable domain (remainder filled in from reference TRBV5-1 and TRBJ1-1): KAGVTQTPRYLIKTRGQQVTLSCSPISGHRSVSWYQQTPGQGLQFLFEYFSETQRNKGNFPGRFSGRQFSNSRSEMNVSTLELGDSALYLCASSGGGMGTEAFFGQGTRLTVV.

V is TRBV4-3 and J is TRBJ1-2, with D uncertain. With 4 bases removed from V and 1 base from J, the gap between germline ends came to 10 bases. In germline, CDR1 is LGHNA, CDR2 YSLEER. The CDR3 loop spans 14 amino acids. The CDR3 bases are TGCGCCAGCAGCCCGAGGGCAGATAACTATGGCTACACCTTC. Translated, it gives CASSPRADNYGYTF.

This chain uses TRBV19 with TRBJ1-5; D may be TRBD1 (6 bases). Between the trimmed V and J ends, which lost 3 bases and 4 bases, there was a span of 10 bases. Germline V gene data show CDR1 as LNHDA and CDR2 as SQIVND (reference sequence). This CDR3 is built from 14 residues. CDR3 coding DNA: TGTGCCAGTAGTATCCGGGACATAAATCAGCCCCAGCATTTT. As protein: CASSIRDINQPQHF.